This T cell receptor (beta chain) stems from a study of cytomegalovirus exposure and HLA in healthy donors (TCRdb year 2017). Describing the broader study: In an earlier analysis of under 600 of the donors, 276 Gb of sequence data and just under 120 million unique TCR beta sequences from about 179 million T cells were reported. An early release covering roughly 600 HLA-typed donors comprised roughly 300 gigabases of sequencing data and around 86 million unique TCR sequences. Of the roughly 390 genotyped donors, 65% to 90% fell in the genetic ancestry cluster associated with self-reported Caucasian donors. The study aimed to test whether signatures of past pathogen exposure could be identified by cataloging public T cell receptors. The T cell repertoires of under 750 subjects were profiled by immunosequencing and related to cytomegalovirus serostatus. In addition to the first cohort of around 670 subjects, a separate validation cohort of 120 different subjects was used. The study combined high-throughput TCR immunosequencing, statistical association of individual TCRs with disease status, and machine learning to predict cytomegalovirus infection status. A later analysis re-examined previously published TCR beta repertoires from 600 to 700 donors and added high-resolution HLA genotyping to investigate patterns of TCR occurrence. Rather than drawing on any new phenotypic data, the later analysis identified candidate immune exposures from TCR beta sequences and the way those sequences occurred across donors. To decide whether each TCR beta V gene segment behaved as functional or pseudogenic, an earlier analysis of some 600 of the donors relied on high-throughput TCR beta sequencing. Donor age, sex, ethnicity and CMV serostatus were collected together with the repertoire data. Genome-wide SNP genotypes for about 65% of the 666 donors were used in a later genetic analysis, which treated that subset as a discovery cohort. All discovery cohort repertoires had been generated on a single sequencing platform. HLA typing covered class I and class II loci at four-digit resolution. Typing coverage varied by locus: about 620-630 donors for A, B, C, DRB1 and DQB1; 522 for DQA1; approximately 570 for DPA1; around 490 for DPB1. Roughly five DR-DQ haplotypes were handled as single units for association and clustering because linkage in the cohort was strong. On average, roughly 240,000 unique TCR beta nucleotide sequences were sequenced per donor among several hundred genotyped donors of the cohort, with roughly 20% of those sequences being non-productive.

The cohort comprised some 680 healthy bone marrow donors. All cohort members were sampled while nominally healthy, although unrecorded immune exposures were likely present. The donor tested CMV seropositive and was one of the 289 seropositive cohort members. A peripheral blood sample was collected from each donor, and TCR beta sequencing was performed on peripheral blood mononuclear cells. Genomic DNA extraction from the blood cell samples was performed with the Qiagen DNeasy Blood Extraction Kit. Results and caveats for the whole study, not just this receptor: The only immune exposure information available for the cohort was CMV serostatus. Because HLA typing was missing for some donors at each locus, association tests included only the typed subset. Several of the top co-occurrence clusters appeared to be linked to parvovirus B19, influenza, CMV and Epstein-Barr virus, according to a later analysis. Linkage disequilibrium might explain the correlated functional status among segregating V segments, but an unknown experimental factor could not be ruled out. Most TCR sequences were observed very rarely across donors, whereas some public TCRs were present in many individuals. Most CMV-associated TCR beta chains appeared to be HLA-restricted in a later analysis, and the HLA associations seemed to be driven largely by CMV exposure. A later analysis associated approximately 17,000 TCR beta sequences with specific HLA alleles at a false discovery rate of 0.05. In the study, some 160 TCR beta chains were listed as associated with cytomegalovirus. The earlier analysis of 587 of the donors excluded roughly 16 rarely observed V segments, including chromosome 9 orphons, because counts were too low. The authors suggested that the approach could potentially be generalized to other disease states and immunological phenotypes. Compared with the approximately 670-donor mean, donors in an Asian-associated ancestry cluster had fewer N-insertions in productive TCRs, according to a later genetic analysis. The sequencing pipeline was judged likely to have produced a cluster of highly shared sequence variants as a technical artifact. Sequencing depth was assumed to be roughly uniform across donors in the presence/absence analyses, though that assumption may not hold. Some IMGT-functional V segments, including TRBV6-2 and TRBV6-3, could not be distinguished by the 87-base-pair reads and were therefore excluded. A later analysis found that HLA-associated TCR beta chains were more clonally expanded and had lower generation probabilities than equally common non-associated chains. In vitro tests confirmed that a few of the cytomegalovirus-associated TCR beta chains recognize cytomegalovirus antigens. The classifier was reported to diagnose cytomegalovirus status with high specificity and sensitivity in both the original cohort and the validation cohort. This cohort had only TCR beta chains sequenced, and the lack of alpha or paired-chain data limited which features could be detected. A further reported finding was that TCR beta sequences accurately predicted the HLA-A and HLA-B alleles for most subjects in the first cohort. In an earlier analysis of approximately 600 of the donors, most TCR beta V segments were observed in productive rearrangements about 87% or about 30% of the time, broadly matching IMGT annotations. In a later genetic analysis, a missense DCLRE1C variant was associated with V-gene and J-gene trimming of TCR beta chains, and the association was replicated in an independent cohort. A later analysis found that TCR association rates varied across HLA loci, with DRB1 alleles showing the most associated TCRs and HLA-C alleles the fewest. When HLA alleles, especially DR and DQ, strongly co-occurred, attributing TCR associations to individual alleles was difficult.

Trimming removed 6 bases from V and 4 bases from J; the gene matches leave 5 bases unexplained. The germline V gene specifies MNHEY as CDR1 and SVGAGI as CDR2. From cysteine to phenylalanine, the CDR3 is 15 amino acids long. Only CDR3 DNA remains: 45 bases, in frame from the first base. With regard to this clone: Its antigen remains undetermined. Per-base qualities were not stored, and no clone one base away is much larger.

Libraries came from the immunoSEQ multiplex PCR assay. A mixture of 60 forward primers for TCR Vbeta segments and 13 reverse primers for TCR Jbeta segments was used in the multiplex PCR. A multiplex PCR assay on genomic DNA amplified the CDR3 region of rearranged TCR beta genes. The Illumina HiSeq System was used to sequence the amplified TCR beta libraries as 87-base-pair reads. As for how the authors treated the data: A later analysis counted around 72 million unique TCR beta chains across the 550 to 700 repertoires, and 9 million to 14 million of these chains were shared by at least two donors. Raw reads were error-corrected and collapsed into unique sequences by a nearest-neighbor algorithm in which closely related sequences were merged to remove PCR and sequencing errors. V, D and J gene segments were assigned by aligning CDR3 sequences to IMGT reference sequences. For a sequence to be retained, at least a six-nucleotide match to both a V gene segment and a J gene segment was required. A rearrangement was called productive if the CDR3 had no stop codons and remained in frame with V and J, and every other rearrangement was called non-productive. Following IMGT convention, CDR3 was defined as the stretch from the second conserved V-encoded cysteine up to the conserved J-encoded phenylalanine. The earlier analysis of 587 of the donors excluded any sequence lacking an unambiguous match to a single V gene segment. An earlier analysis of some 610 of the donors called V segments functional above 56.7% productive rearrangements and segregating when the between-donor standard deviation exceeded 5%. To diagnose cytomegalovirus status from the catalog of TCR beta chain sequences, a statistical classification framework was built. A later analysis assigned V and J genes by comparing TCR nucleotide sequences with IMGT/GENE-DB human TR gene sequences. In a later analysis, CDR3 sequences and most-parsimonious VDJ recombination scenarios were assigned using the TCRdist pipeline. In a later analysis, each TCR beta chain was defined by its CDR3 amino acid sequence together with its V-gene family, and reads without a unique V-gene family were excluded. To address suspected cross-contamination and a sequencing artifact, a later analysis removed around 590 highly shared, low-generation-probability nucleotide sequences. A later analysis calculated a clonal expansion index for each public chain from normalized within-repertoire ranks of inferred template counts. Generation probabilities in a later analysis came from a VDJ recombination model fitted to out-of-frame rearrangements, and those results were checked against IGoR. Hypergeometric tests were used in a later analysis to score TCR-TCR, TCR-HLA and TCR-CMV co-occurrence, with a repertoire-size bias correction applied to the TCR pairs. False discovery rates were estimated in a later analysis by permuting HLA or CMV assignments 20 times. In a later analysis, co-occurring TCRs were grouped using DBSCAN, and TCRdist sequence similarity was added for clustering within HLA-allele-positive subsets. Repertoires with fewer than 30,000 or more than 120,000 public chains were left out of co-occurrence clustering, as were a handful of repertoires with anomalous nucleotide sharing. The table was pulled from immuneACCESS by TCRdb, which kept in-frame rearrangements only. Such tables lose some clones; where checked, under half of the loss comes from unresolved V genes, and the rest has no known cause. V and J calls and clone size are given by that table; D and trimming were obtained from the DNA. This sample gives 100,000 to 150,000 clones in total; around 70% of them show up just once. The ten biggest clones cover around 4% of the sample.

The chain links TRBV6-5 with TRBJ2-7; 14 central bases correspond to TRBD2. The TCR was taken from a man aged 35 to 55 in good health and CMV-seropositive. Sequenced material: PBMCs. The CDR3: CASSLGTSGGYEQYF. The nucleotides are TGTGCCAGCAGCCTCGGGACTAGCGGGGGTTACGAGCAGTACTTC.